This T cell receptor beta chain was observed in a study of T cells in Graves' hyperthyroidism and ophthalmopathy. A patient was excluded if there was uncontrolled infection, other autoimmune disease, pregnancy or lactation. CDR3 length equals 19 residues. J lost 2 bases, V lost 3 bases, and 12 bases had no gene match. Germline V gene sequence: CDR1 SGHKS, CDR2 YYEKEE (reference sequence). Amplified regions were TCR beta CDR3 sequences from RNA transcripts. Carried out on the TCR CDR3, a first-round RT-PCR used the HTBI primer set. In TCRdb, the multiplex PCR reads were re-called with MiXCR into one record per CDR3 protein. The table includes 490,000 or so distinct CDR3 sequences, less than 25% detected once.

This chain uses TRBV5-5 with TRBJ2-2; 11 positions agree with TRBD2. The TCR comes from a woman in her 70s with Graves' ophthalmopathy. Sequencing was performed on blood. CDR3 residues: CASSSPRPGTSGNTGELFF. Written as DNA, the CDR3 is TGTGCCAGCAGCTCCCCTCGCCCCGGGACTAGCGGAAACACCGGGGAGCTGTTTTTT.